Included here is one TCR beta chain sequence, with context. These data originate in a study of blood T cell repertoires in COVID-19. This CDR3 contains 15 residues. Trimming removed 5 bases from V and 4 bases from J; junction bases left unmatched: 10. Germline assignment: CDR1 SGHTA and CDR2 FQGNSA. Libraries were prepared by immunoSEQ multiplex PCR; TCRdb keeps only in-frame clonotypes and omits some of them. Altogether roughly 410,000 clones are present, around 89% being singletons, with the ten largest covering 1.5% to 1.8%. The source is a woman in her 40s with COVID-19, enrolled during active disease. The chain joins TRBV7-2 to TRBJ1-1, with 7 bases matching TRBD1. Sequencing input: peripheral blood. The chain's CDR3 is CASSLIRGVGTEAFF. DNA for the CDR3: TGTGCCAGCAGCCTGATCAGGGGGGTCGGCACTGAAGCTTTCTTT.